This is a list of T cell receptor beta chains from one sample in a study of blood T cell repertoires in COVID-19. The table came from immunoSEQ multiplex PCR; TCRdb's copy has only in-frame clones and leaves some out. The sample shows some 72,000 clones, roughly 90% of them seen only once. The sample was peripheral blood. All receptors derive from a man aged 50 to 60 with active COVID-19. Each CDR3 is given with its conserved first and last residue. Fields, in order: clone size, J gene, V gene, D gene, CDR3 protein, CDR3 DNA. D genes are given only for firm matches. Expanded clones are given a class, and other clones once, few, many or no size at all.

>.|TRBJ1-2|TRBV16|.
CASSQTGRGYTF
TGTGCCAGCAGCCAGACAGGACGGGGCTACACCTTC
>.|TRBJ2-1|TRBV24-1|.
CATSDSVALGNEQFF
TGTGCCACCAGTGATTCAGTAGCGTTGGGGAATGAGCAGTTCTTC
>.|TRBJ2-3|TRBV7-2|.
CASSSSGTYTDTQYF
TGTGCCAGCAGCTCATCCGGGACTTATACAGATACGCAGTATTTT
>.|TRBJ1-5|TRBV4-1|.
CASSQAVSYSNQPQHF
TGCGCCAGCAGCCAAGCGGTGAGCTATAGCAATCAGCCCCAGCATTTT
>.|TRBJ1-5|TRBV5-8|.
CASNDRSHQPQHF
TGTGCCAGCAACGACAGAAGCCATCAGCCCCAGCATTTT
>.|TRBJ2-5|TRBV7-9|TRBD1
CASSLATGAETQYF
TGTGCCAGCAGCTTAGCAACAGGGGCAGAGACCCAGTACTTC
>.|TRBJ2-2|TRBV28|TRBD1
CASSFTSGTGVQELFF
TGTGCCAGCAGTTTCACCTCCGGGACAGGGGTTCAGGAGCTGTTTTTT
>.|TRBJ2-4|TRBV6-6|.
CASSGAKNIQYF
TGTGCCAGCAGCGGTGCCAAAAACATTCAGTACTTC
>.|TRBJ2-3|TRBV14|.
CASSQNLDTQYF
TGTGCCAGCAGCCAAAATCTGGATACGCAGTATTTT
>.|TRBJ2-7|TRBV5-1|.
CASSLDSWSEQYF
TGCGCCAGCAGCTTGGATTCGTGGAGCGAGCAGTACTTC
>.|TRBJ1-5|TRBV28|.
CASRRNSHQPQHF
TGTGCCAGCAGACGAAACAGTCATCAGCCCCAGCATTTT
>once|TRBJ2-2|TRBV7-3|.
CASSPRGGPMVGELFF
TGTGCCAGCAGCCCGAGGGGGGGTCCCATGGTCGGGGAGCTGTTTTTT
>.|TRBJ2-7|TRBV7-8|.
CASRPGTPSYEQYF
TGTGCCAGCAGGCCTGGGACACCCTCCTACGAGCAGTACTTC
>.|TRBJ1-6|TRBV4-1|.
CASSRSGANSPLHF
TGCGCCAGCAGCCGCTCGGGAGCTAATTCACCCCTCCACTTT
>once|TRBJ2-2|TRBV7-8|.
CASSFRRGLTGELFF
TGTGCCAGCAGCTTTAGGAGGGGGCTCACCGGGGAGCTGTTTTTT
>.|TRBJ2-7|TRBV5-1|.
CASNMGGAHEQYF
TGCGCCAGCAACATGGGGGGGGCCCACGAGCAGTACTTC
>.|TRBJ2-7|TRBV5-4|TRBD2
CASSPGTSRPYEQYF
TGTGCCAGCAGCCCAGGGACTAGTAGGCCCTACGAGCAGTACTTC
>.|TRBJ1-5|TRBV15|TRBD1
CATSREGPTGGNQPQHF
TGTGCCACCAGCAGAGAGGGTCCGACAGGGGGCAATCAGCCCCAGCATTTT
>.|TRBJ2-5|TRBV5-4|TRBD1
CASSSDHRGLRDQETQYF
TGTGCCAGCAGCTCCGACCACAGGGGTTTGAGGGATCAAGAGACCCAGTACTTC
>.|TRBJ2-3|TRBV9|TRBD2
CASSVAGGPVDTQYF
TGTGCCAGCAGCGTGGCGGGAGGGCCGGTAGATACGCAGTATTTT
>.|TRBJ2-3|TRBV24-1|TRBD1
CATSVMGYGQEGTDTQYF
TGTGCCACCAGTGTTATGGGGTACGGACAGGAAGGGACAGATACGCAGTATTTT
>.|TRBJ2-2|TRBV10-3|TRBD1
CAISGQGRGYTGELFF
TGTGCCATCAGTGGACAGGGAAGGGGGTACACCGGGGAGCTGTTTTTT
>.|TRBJ1-3|TRBV28|.
CASSLPTGTGNTIYF
TGTGCCAGCAGTTTGCCCACAGGGACTGGAAACACCATATATTTT
>few|TRBJ2-1|TRBV3-1/TRBV3-2|.
CASSQGQDYNEQFF
TGTGCCAGCAGCCAAGGCCAGGACTACAATGAGCAGTTCTTC
>.|TRBJ2-4|TRBV27|TRBD2
CASSPLSPTSGPTSSWNIQYF
TGTGCCAGCAGTCCCTTATCACCGACTAGCGGGCCTACCTCTTCTTGGAACATTCAGTACTTC
>.|TRBJ2-6|TRBV28|.
CASSSYAGALTPSGANVLTF
TGTGCCAGCAGCTCCTACGCGGGGGCCCTCACCCCCTCTGGGGCCAACGTCCTGACTTTC
>.|TRBJ1-4|TRBV28|.
CASRTLPKGDEKLFF
TGTGCCAGCAGAACCTTACCGAAGGGAGATGAAAAACTGTTTTTT
>.|TRBJ2-1|TRBV5-6|TRBD2
CASSLLAGGNNEQFF
TGTGCCAGCAGCTTGTTAGCGGGAGGGAACAATGAGCAGTTCTTC
>.|TRBJ1-2|TRBV6-6|TRBD1
CASTLVDRDSGYTF
TGTGCCAGCACGCTGGTGGACAGGGACTCTGGCTACACCTTC
>.|TRBJ2-7|TRBV18|TRBD2
CASSPPGGTNEQYF
TGTGCCAGCTCACCACCGGGAGGGACTAACGAGCAGTACTTC
>once|TRBJ2-7|TRBV27|TRBD1
CASSKVRGYEQYF
TGTGCCAGCAGTAAGGTCAGGGGGTACGAGCAGTACTTC
>.|TRBJ1-1|TRBV7-9|TRBD1
CASSAQQGGTEAFF
TGTGCCAGCAGCGCCCAACAGGGGGGAACTGAAGCTTTCTTT
>.|TRBJ2-5|TRBV11-2|TRBD2
CASSLDWVAGVETQYF
TGTGCCAGCAGCTTAGATTGGGTAGCGGGGGTTGAGACCCAGTACTTC
>.|TRBJ2-3|TRBV12-3/TRBV12-4|.
CASSLAGVDTQYF
TGTGCCAGCAGTTTAGCAGGGGTAGATACGCAGTATTTT
>.|TRBJ1-1|TRBV9|TRBD1
CASSLRTGGLNEAFF
TGTGCCAGCAGCCTTCGGACAGGGGGCCTAAATGAAGCTTTCTTT